This TCR beta chain was sequenced for a study of cytomegalovirus exposure and HLA in healthy donors. On the study more broadly: The 130 or so validation repertoires, a later analysis reported, used the same platform as the 700 or so repertoires from the first cohort.

This clone turned up a few times. Its specificity is not known. Study-level findings and limits: Cytomegalovirus association was assigned to around 150 TCR beta chains. Three CMV-associated chains were confirmed in vitro to be specific for CMV antigens.

Sequencing was performed with immunoSEQ multiplex PCR; in TCRdb, only in-frame clones are kept and a portion is missing. The sample includes roughly 150,000 clones, almost 85% of them seen just once. The source of this sequence is a man aged 25-45 years in good health and CMV-seropositive. The sequencing input was PBMCs.

As DNA, the CDR3 is TGTGCCAGCAGCCTTTCCGGGACAGACGCCGCCCTCTATGGCTACACCTTC. Its protein is CASSLSGTDAALYGYTF. The chain is built from TRBV7-9 and TRBJ1-2, with TRBD1 matching 7 bases. Trimming at V came to 5 bases and at J to 4 bases, leaving 16 bases not matched to a gene. Per germline, CDR1 SEHNR and CDR2 FQNEAQ (reference sequence). The CDR3 has 17 residues.